Presented here are 13 T cell receptor beta chains from one specimen sequenced in a study of blood T cell repertoires in COVID-19. TCRdb keeps only in-frame clones here, not all; method: immunoSEQ multiplex PCR. The data show 180,000 or so clones, over 75% seen once. Sequenced: peripheral blood. Receptor source: a man aged 55 to 70 with acute or convalescent COVID-19.

V gene TRBV6-5 combines with J gene TRBJ2-7; 9 bases fit TRBD2. This CDR3 spans 15 amino acids. Germline CDR1 reads MNHEY; CDR2 reads SVGAGI. Trimming at V came to 6 bases and at J to 7 bases, leaving 13 bases not matched to a gene. For the CDR3, the DNA is TGTGCCAGCAGCCAGACTCAAGCGGGAGGTGGGGAGCAGTACTTC. Amino acids: CASSQTQAGGGEQYF.

The rearrangement uses TRBV27 and TRBJ2-7; D might be TRBD1 (6 bases). Trimming took off 7 bases at V and 6 bases at J, with 10 bases between the two ends. Germline CDR1 MNHEY, CDR2 SMNVEV (reference sequence). The CDR3 sequence is 11 residues long. In DNA form, the CDR3 reads TGTGCCAGCACTAGAGGGGGCGAGCAGTACTTC. Its protein is CASTRGGEQYF.

CDR3 in DNA: TGTGCCAGCAGCTCCGCTGGCGGGAGCACAGATACGCAGTATTTT. The encoded protein is CASSSAGGSTDTQYF. V gene TRBV7-9 combines with J gene TRBJ2-3; D is possibly TRBD2 (5 bases). Trimming left V 4 bases short and J 0 bases short, with 11 bases between. CDR1 and CDR2 from the germline V gene are SEHNR and FQNEAQ (reference sequence). This CDR3 contains 15 residues. Supplemented by reference TRBV7-9 and TRBJ2-3, the full variable domain reads DTGVSQNPRHKITKRGQNVTFRCDPISEHNRLYWYRQTLGQGPEFLTYFQNEAQLEKSRLLSDRFSAERPKGSFSTLEIQRTEQGDSAMYLCASSSAGGSTDTQYFGPGTRLTVL.

The chain combines TRBV19 with TRBJ2-3; no definite D call. Between the trimmed V and J ends, which lost 10 bases and 1 base, there was a span of 12 bases. The CDR3 contains 13 residues. The germline V gene encodes CDR1 LNHDA and CDR2 SQIVND (reference sequence). In nucleotides, the CDR3 is TGTGCCACTAAATGGAGAGGCACAGATACGCAGTATTTT. Amino acid sequence: CATKWRGTDTQYF. The variable domain in full, completed from reference TRBV19 and TRBJ2-3, reads DGGITQSPKYLFRKEGQNVTLSCEQNLNHDAMYWYRQDPGQGLRLIYYSQIVNDFQKGDIAEGYSVSREKKESFPLTVTSAQKNPTAFYLCATKWRGTDTQYFGPGTRLTVL.

The V call is TRBV3-1 (or the pseudogene TRBV3-2), the J call TRBJ2-7; 11 bases map to TRBD1. Germline values: CDR1 LGHDT, CDR2 YNNKEL (reference sequence). V was pared by 1 base and J by 4 bases, with 6 bases of the junction left unmatched. The CDR3 is 16 residues long. CDR3 sequence: CASSQAAGTGGYEQYF. The CDR3 coding sequence is TGTGCCAGCAGCCAAGCGGCGGGGACAGGGGGTTACGAGCAGTACTTC.

The chain uses TRBV29-1 and TRBJ1-2; perhaps TRBD1 as D (6 bases). Germline CDR1 SQVTM, CDR2 ANQGSEA. The CDR3 is 13 amino acids. Trimming removed 5 bases at V and 5 bases at J, with 15 bases between. CDR3 sequence: CSVRGGGLYGYTF. CDR3 DNA: TGCAGCGTTCGGGGGGGCGGCCTTTATGGCTACACCTTC.

The genes are TRBV20-1 and TRBJ1-2; D gene uncertain. The CDR3 spans 9 residues. CDR1 is DFQATT and CDR2 is SNEGSKA in the germline V gene (reference sequence). CDR3 sequence: CRADGGYTF. CDR3 nucleotides: TGCAGGGCGGATGGAGGCTACACCTTC.

The chain has TRBV19 and TRBJ1-2; maybe TRBD1 (6 bases). V lost 4 bases and J lost 1, with 19 bases in between. CDR1 and CDR2 (germline): LNHDA, SQIVND (reference sequence). This CDR3 has 17 residues. CDR3 DNA sequence: TGTGCCAGTAGTAGCGGGGGGCTATCTTTCCTTAACTATGGCTACACCTTC. Its translation: CASSSGGLSFLNYGYTF.

The chain employs TRBV2 and TRBJ2-3; D may be TRBD2 (5 bases). Trimming shortened V by 2 bases and J by 0 bases, and 9 bases separated the two germline ends. The CDR3 spans 15 residues. Germline-derived CDR1 and CDR2 are SNHLY and FYNNEI. In nucleotides, the CDR3 is TGTGCCAGCAGTGAAACGGGATCCAGCACAGATACGCAGTATTTT. Protein: CASSETGSSTDTQYF.

A single count supports this clone. The chain recombines TRBV7-2 with TRBJ1-3; TRBD1 is a possible D gene (6 bases). CDR3 length equals 15 residues. Germline CDR1 and CDR2: SGHTA and FQGNSA. Trimming cost V 4 bases and J 2 bases, with 12 bases left between them. The CDR3 spells CASSSATGAGNTIYF. The DNA for the CDR3 is TGTGCCAGCAGCTCGGCGACAGGAGCTGGAAACACCATATATTTT. The full variable domain, with the rest looked up from reference TRBV7-2 and TRBJ1-3, is GAGVSQSPSNKVTEKGKDVELRCDPISGHTALYWYRQSLGQGLEFLIYFQGNSAPDKSGLPSDRFSAERTGGSVSTLTIQRTQQEDSAVYLCASSSATGAGNTIYFGEGSWLTVV.

V and J are TRBV12-3 or TRBV12-4 and TRBJ1-1, with D perhaps TRBD1 (5 bases). CDR3 length equals 12 residues. Trimming took off 6 bases at V and 7 bases at J, with 12 bases between the two ends. The CDR3 spells CASSRTRGEAFF. DNA for the CDR3: TGTGCCAGCAGCCGGACAAGGGGTGAAGCTTTCTTT.

The rearrangement links TRBV14 to TRBJ2-7, with D perhaps matching TRBD1 (6 bases). This CDR3 has 15 amino acids. V was trimmed by 4 bases and J by 3 bases, leaving 16 bases between them. Germline V CDR1 and CDR2: SGHDN, FVKESK. CDR3 residues: CASSLIQGRGYEQYF. The CDR3 DNA follows: TGTGCCAGCAGCCTGATACAGGGAAGGGGCTACGAGCAGTACTTC.

This clone has only a few counts. V is TRBV25-1 and J is TRBJ1-3; TRBD1 matches at 9 bases. CDR1 is MGHDK, CDR2 SYGVNS, per germline. J lost 3 bases, V lost 4 bases, and 7 bases had no gene match. The CDR3 loop spans 16 amino acids. Written as DNA, the CDR3 is TGTGCCAGCAGTGCCTCCGGGACAGGGAGTGGAAACACCATATATTTT. Its protein is CASSASGTGSGNTIYF.